This TCR beta chain was sequenced in a study of CD4 T cells in relation to SARS-CoV-2 and coronaviruses. Sequencing was performed with immunoSEQ multiplex PCR; in TCRdb, only in-frame clones are kept and a portion is missing. In the table there are tens of thousands of clones, 82% of which are singletons. Germline assignment: CDR1 SEHNR and CDR2 FQNEAQ (reference sequence). The CDR3 is 14 amino acids. The ends were cut back, 5 bases at V and 2 bases at J, with 13 bases in the middle. Comment on this clone: Antigen unknown.

Source material: naive CD4+ T cells from PBMCs, cultured in vitro. The subset here: naive CD4+ T cells isolated by negative enrichment. The chain has TRBV7-9 and TRBJ2-7; no clear D gene. The sequence derives from an adult with COVID-19. The DNA of the CDR3 is TGTGCCAGCAGCAACCAGGCTTTTCCCTACGAGCAGTACTTC. This gives the protein CASSNQAFPYEQYF.